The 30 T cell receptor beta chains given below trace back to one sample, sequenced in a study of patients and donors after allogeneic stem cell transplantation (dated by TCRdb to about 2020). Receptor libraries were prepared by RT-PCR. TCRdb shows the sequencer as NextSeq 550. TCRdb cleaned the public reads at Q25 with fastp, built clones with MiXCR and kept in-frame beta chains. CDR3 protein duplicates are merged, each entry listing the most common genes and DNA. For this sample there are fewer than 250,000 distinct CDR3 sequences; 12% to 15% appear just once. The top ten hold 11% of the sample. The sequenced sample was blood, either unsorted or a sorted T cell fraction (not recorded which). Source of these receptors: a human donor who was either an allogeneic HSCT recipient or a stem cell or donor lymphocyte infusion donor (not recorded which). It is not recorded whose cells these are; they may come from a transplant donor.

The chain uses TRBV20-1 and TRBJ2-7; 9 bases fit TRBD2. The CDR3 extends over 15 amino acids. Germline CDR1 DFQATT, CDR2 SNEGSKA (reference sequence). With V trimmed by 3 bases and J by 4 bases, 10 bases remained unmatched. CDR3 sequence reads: CSASPLAGGIYEQYF. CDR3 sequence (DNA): TGCAGTGCTAGCCCGCTGGCGGGAGGGATATACGAGCAGTACTTC.

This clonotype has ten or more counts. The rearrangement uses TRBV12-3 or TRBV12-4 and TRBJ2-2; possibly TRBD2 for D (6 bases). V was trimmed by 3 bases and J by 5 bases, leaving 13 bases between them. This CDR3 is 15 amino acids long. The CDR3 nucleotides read TGTGCCAGCAGTTTTTGGGGCAGCGGGACCGGGGAGCTGTTTTTT. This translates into CASSFWGSGTGELFF.

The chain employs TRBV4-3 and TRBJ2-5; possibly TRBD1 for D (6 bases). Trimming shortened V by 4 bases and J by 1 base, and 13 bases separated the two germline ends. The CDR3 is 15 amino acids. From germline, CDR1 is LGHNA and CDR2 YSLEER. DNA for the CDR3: TGCGCCAGCAGCCTTTGGGGCAGGGGCCAAGAGACCCAGTACTTC. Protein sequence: CASSLWGRGQETQYF.

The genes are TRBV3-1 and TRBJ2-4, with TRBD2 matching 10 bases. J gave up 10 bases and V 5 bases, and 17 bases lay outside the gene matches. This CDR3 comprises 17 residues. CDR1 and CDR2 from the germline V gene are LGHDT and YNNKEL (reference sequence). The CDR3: CASSGGLAGVGGSIQYF. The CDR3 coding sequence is TGTGCCAGCAGCGGCGGGCTAGCGGGAGTCGGGGGGTCGATTCAGTACTTC.

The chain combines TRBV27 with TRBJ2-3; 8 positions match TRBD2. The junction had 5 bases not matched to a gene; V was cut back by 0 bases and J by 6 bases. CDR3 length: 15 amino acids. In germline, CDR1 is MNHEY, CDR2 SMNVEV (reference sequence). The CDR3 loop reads CASSLSGLGSDTQYF. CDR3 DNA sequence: TGTGCCAGCAGTTTATCGGGACTAGGTTCCGATACGCAGTATTTT.

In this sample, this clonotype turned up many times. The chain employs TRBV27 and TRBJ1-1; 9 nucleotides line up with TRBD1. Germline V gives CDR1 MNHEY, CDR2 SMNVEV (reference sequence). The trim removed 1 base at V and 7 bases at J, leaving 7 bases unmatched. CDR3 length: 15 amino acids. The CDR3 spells CASSLWGQGLSEAFF. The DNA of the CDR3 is TGTGCCAGCAGTTTATGGGGACAGGGTCTTAGTGAAGCTTTCTTT.

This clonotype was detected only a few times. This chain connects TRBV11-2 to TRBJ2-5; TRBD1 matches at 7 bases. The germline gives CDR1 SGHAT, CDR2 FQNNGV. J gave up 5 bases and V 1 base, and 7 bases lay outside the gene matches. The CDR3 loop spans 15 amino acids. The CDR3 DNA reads TGTGCCAGCAGCTTAGGTGGGACAGAGGAGGAGACCCAGTACTTC. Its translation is CASSLGGTEEETQYF.

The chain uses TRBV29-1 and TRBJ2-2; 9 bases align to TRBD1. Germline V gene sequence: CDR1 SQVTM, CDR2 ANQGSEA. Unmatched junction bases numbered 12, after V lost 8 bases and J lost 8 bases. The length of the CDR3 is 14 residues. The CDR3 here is CSYKRGTGNGELFF. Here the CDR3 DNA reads TGCAGCTACAAGCGCGGGACAGGGAATGGGGAGCTGTTTTTT.

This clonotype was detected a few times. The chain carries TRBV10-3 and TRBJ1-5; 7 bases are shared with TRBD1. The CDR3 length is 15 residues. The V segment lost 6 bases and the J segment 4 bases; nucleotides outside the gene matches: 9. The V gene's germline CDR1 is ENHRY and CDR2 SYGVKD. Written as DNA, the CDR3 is TGTGCCATCAGCCCCTCCGGGACAGATAATCAGCCCCAGCATTTT. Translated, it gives CAISPSGTDNQPQHF.

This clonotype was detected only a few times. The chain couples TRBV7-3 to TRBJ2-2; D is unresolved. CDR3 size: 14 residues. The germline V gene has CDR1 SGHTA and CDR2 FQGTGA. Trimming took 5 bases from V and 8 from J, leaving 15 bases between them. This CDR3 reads CASSKRVAAGELFF. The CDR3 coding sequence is TGTGCCAGCAGCAAAAGGGTAGCTGCTGGGGAGCTGTTTTTT.

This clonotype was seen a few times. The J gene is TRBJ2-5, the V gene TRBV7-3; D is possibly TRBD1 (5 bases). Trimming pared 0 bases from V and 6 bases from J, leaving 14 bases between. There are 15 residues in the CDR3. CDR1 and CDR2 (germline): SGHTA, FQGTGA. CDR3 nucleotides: TGTGCCAGCAGCTTAACGAACAGCCCAGGGCAGACCCAGTACTTC. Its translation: CASSLTNSPGQTQYF. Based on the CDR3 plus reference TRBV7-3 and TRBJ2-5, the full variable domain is GAGVSQTPSNKVTEKGKYVELRCDPISGHTALYWYRQSLGQGPEFLIYFQGTGAADDSGLPNDRFFAVRPEGSVSTLKIQRTERGDSAVYLCASSLTNSPGQTQYFGPGTRLLVL.

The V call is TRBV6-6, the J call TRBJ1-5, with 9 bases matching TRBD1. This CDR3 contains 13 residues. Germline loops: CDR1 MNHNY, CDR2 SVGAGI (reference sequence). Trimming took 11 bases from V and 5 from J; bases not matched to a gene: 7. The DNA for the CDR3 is TGTGCCGTCCGGGACAGGGCCTATCAGCCCCAGCATTTT. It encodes CAVRDRAYQPQHF.

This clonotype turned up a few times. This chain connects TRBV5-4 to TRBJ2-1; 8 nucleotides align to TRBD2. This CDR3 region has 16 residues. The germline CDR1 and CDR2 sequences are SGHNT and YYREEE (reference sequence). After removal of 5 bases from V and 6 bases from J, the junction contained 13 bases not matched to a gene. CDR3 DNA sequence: TGTGCCAGCAGTCCGGGAGGGAGGTCCGATTCCAATGAGCAGTTCTTC. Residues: CASSPGGRSDSNEQFF. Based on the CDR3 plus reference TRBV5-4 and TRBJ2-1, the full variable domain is ETGVTQSPTHLIKTRGQQVTLRCSSQSGHNTVSWYQQALGQGPQFIFQYYREEENGRGNFPPRFSGLQFPNYSSELNVNALELDDSALYLCASSPGGRSDSNEQFFGPGTRLTVL.

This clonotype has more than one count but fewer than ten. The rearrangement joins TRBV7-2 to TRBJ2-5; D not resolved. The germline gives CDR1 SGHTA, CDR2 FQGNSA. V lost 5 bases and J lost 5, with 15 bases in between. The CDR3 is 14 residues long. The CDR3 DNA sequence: TGTGCCAGCAGCCCGCCACCGGCCAGGGAGACCCAGTACTTC. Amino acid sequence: CASSPPPARETQYF.

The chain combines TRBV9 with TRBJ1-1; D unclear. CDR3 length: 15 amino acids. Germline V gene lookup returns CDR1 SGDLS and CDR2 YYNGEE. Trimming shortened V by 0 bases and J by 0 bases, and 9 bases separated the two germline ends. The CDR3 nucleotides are TGTGCCAGCAGCGTAGATGCACGCCTGAACACTGAAGCTTTCTTT. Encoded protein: CASSVDARLNTEAFF. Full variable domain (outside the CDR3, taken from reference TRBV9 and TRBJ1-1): DSGVTQTPKHLITATGQRVTLRCSPRSGDLSVYWYQQSLDQGLQFLIQYYNGEERAKGNILERFSAQQFPDLHSELNLSSLELGDSALYFCASSVDARLNTEAFFGQGTRLTVV.

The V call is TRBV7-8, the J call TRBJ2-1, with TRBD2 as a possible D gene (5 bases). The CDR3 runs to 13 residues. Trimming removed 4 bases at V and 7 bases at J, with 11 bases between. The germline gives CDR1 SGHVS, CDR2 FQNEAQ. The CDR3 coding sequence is TGTGCCAGCAGCTACGGACGGGGTAATGAGCAGTTCTTC. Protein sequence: CASSYGRGNEQFF.

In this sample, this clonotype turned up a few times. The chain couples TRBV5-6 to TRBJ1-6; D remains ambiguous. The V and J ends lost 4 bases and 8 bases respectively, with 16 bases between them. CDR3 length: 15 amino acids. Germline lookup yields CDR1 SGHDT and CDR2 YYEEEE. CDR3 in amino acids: CASSGEGFWDSPLHF. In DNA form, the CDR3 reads TGTGCCAGCAGCGGCGAAGGTTTTTGGGATTCACCCCTCCACTTT.

CDR3 loop: CASSYLRSYEQYF. Here the CDR3 DNA reads TGTGCCAGCAGTTACTTAAGATCCTACGAGCAGTACTTC. The genes are TRBV6-6 and TRBJ2-7, with D hard to call. The length of the CDR3 is 13 residues. In germline, CDR1 is MNHNY, CDR2 SVGAGI (reference sequence). With 1 base removed from V and 1 base from J, the gap between germline ends came to 5 bases.

This CDR3 reads CASSLLGSIQNPLGYTF. The CDR3 DNA sequence: TGTGCCAGCAGCTTATTGGGGAGTATCCAAAATCCACTTGGCTACACCTTC. The V call is TRBV7-9, the J call TRBJ1-2; D uncertain. This CDR3 is 17 amino acids long. Germline V gene sequence: CDR1 SEHNR, CDR2 FQNEAQ (reference sequence). The V gene lost 2 bases and the J gene lost 7 bases, with 23 bases spanning the gap.

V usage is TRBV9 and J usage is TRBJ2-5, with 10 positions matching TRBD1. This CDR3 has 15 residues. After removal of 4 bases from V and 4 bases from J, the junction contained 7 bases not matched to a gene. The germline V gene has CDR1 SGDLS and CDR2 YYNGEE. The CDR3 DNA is TGTGCCAGCAGCACCCGGGACAGGGGAAGAGAGACCCAGTACTTC. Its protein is CASSTRDRGRETQYF.

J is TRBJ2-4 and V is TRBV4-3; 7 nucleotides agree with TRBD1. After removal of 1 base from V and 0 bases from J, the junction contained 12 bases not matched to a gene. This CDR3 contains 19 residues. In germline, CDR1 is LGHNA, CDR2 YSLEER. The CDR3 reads CASSQGLTRGQLAKNIQYF. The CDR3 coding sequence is TGCGCCAGCAGCCAAGGCCTTACGAGGGGACAGTTAGCCAAAAACATTCAGTACTTC.

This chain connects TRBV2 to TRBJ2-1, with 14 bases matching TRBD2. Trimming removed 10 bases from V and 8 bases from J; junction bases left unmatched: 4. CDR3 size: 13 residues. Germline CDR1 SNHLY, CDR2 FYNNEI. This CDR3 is CAKGTSGRYEQFF. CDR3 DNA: TGTGCCAAGGGGACTAGCGGGAGATATGAGCAGTTCTTC. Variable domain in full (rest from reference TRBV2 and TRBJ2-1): EPEVTQTPSHQVTQMGQEVILRCVPISNHLYFYWYRQILGQKVEFLVSFYNNEISEKSEIFDDQFSVERPDGSNFTLKIRSTKLEDSAMYFCAKGTSGRYEQFFGPGTRLTVL.

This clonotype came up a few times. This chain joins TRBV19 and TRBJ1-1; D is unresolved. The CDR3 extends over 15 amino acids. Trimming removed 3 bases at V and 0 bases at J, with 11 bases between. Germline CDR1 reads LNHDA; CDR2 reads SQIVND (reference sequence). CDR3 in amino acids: CASSIRTDMNTEAFF. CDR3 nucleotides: TGTGCCAGTAGTATTCGGACGGATATGAACACTGAAGCTTTCTTT.

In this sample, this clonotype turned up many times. The CDR3 protein is CASSPPGQPSNTGELFF. The CDR3 DNA reads as TGTGCCAGCTCACCACCCGGCCAACCATCAAACACCGGGGAGCTGTTTTTT. This sequence joins TRBV18 and TRBJ2-2, with no clear D. The ends were cut back, 0 bases at V and 2 bases at J, with 13 bases in the middle. This CDR3 has 17 residues. Germline CDR1 is KGHSH and CDR2 is LQKENI.

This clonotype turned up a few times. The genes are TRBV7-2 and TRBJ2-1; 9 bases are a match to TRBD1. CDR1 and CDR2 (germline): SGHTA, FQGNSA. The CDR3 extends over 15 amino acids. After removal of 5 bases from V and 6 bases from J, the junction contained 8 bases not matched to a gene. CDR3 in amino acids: CASSPTTGGFNEQFF. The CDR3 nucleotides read TGTGCCAGCAGCCCCACGACAGGGGGTTTCAATGAGCAGTTCTTC.

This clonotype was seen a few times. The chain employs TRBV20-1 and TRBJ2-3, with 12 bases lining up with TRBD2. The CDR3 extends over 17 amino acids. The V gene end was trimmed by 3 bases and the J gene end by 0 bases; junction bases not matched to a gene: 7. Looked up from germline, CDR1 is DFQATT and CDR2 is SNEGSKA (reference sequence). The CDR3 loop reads CSASGSGTSGSTDTQYF. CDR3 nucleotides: TGCAGTGCTAGTGGTTCCGGGACTAGCGGGAGCACAGATACGCAGTATTTT.

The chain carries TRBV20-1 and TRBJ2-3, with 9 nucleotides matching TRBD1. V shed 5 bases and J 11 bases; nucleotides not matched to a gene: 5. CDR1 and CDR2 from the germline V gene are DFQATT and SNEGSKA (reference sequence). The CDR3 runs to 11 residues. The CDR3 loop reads CSARQGERQYF. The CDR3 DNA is TGCAGTGCTCGACAGGGGGAGAGGCAGTATTTT.

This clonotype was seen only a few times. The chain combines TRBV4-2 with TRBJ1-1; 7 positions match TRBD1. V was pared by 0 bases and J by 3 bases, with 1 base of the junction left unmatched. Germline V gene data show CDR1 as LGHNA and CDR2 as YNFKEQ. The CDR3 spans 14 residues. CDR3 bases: TGTGCCAGCAGCCAAGAGGGACAGTACACTGAAGCTTTCTTT. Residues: CASSQEGQYTEAFF.

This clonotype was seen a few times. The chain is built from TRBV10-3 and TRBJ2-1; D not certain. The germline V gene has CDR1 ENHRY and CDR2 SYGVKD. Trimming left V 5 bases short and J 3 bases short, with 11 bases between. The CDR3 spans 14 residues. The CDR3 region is CAISSDPFYNEQFF. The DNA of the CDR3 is TGTGCCATCAGTTCTGACCCATTCTACAATGAGCAGTTCTTC.

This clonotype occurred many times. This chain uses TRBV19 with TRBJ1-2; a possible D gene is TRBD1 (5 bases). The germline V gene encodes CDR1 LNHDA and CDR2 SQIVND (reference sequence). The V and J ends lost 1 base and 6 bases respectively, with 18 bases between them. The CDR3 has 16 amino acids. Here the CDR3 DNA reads TGTGCCAGTAGTATAGGCCCCCCGGGGGGACTGAATGGCTACACCTTC. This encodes CASSIGPPGGLNGYTF.